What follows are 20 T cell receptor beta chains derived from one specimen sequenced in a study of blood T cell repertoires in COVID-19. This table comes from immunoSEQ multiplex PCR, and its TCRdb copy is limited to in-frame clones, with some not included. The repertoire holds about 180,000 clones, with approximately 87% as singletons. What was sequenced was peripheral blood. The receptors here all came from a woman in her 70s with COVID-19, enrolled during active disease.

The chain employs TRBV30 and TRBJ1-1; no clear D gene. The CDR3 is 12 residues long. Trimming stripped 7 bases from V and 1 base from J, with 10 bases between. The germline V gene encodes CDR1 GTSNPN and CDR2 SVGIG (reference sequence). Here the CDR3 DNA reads TGTGCCTCCCGGGATTCGAACACTGAAGCTTTCTTT. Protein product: CASRDSNTEAFF.

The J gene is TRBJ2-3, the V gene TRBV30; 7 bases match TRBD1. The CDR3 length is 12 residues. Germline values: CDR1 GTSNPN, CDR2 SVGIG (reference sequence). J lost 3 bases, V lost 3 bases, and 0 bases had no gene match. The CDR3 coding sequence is TGTGCCTGGAGGGGACAGACAGATACGCAGTATTTT. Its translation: CAWRGQTDTQYF.

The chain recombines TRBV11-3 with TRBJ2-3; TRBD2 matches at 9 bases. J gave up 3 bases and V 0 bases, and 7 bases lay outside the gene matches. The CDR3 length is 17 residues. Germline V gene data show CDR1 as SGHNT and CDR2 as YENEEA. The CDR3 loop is CASSLEGAGGVTDTQYF. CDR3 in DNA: TGTGCCAGCAGCTTAGAGGGAGCGGGAGGTGTGACAGATACGCAGTATTTT.

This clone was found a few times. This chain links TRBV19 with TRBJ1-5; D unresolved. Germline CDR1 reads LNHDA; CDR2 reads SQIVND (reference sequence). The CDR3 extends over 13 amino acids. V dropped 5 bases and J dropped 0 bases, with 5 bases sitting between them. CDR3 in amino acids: CASSEGSNQPQHF. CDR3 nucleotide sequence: TGTGCCAGTAGTGAGGGTAGCAATCAGCCCCAGCATTTT.

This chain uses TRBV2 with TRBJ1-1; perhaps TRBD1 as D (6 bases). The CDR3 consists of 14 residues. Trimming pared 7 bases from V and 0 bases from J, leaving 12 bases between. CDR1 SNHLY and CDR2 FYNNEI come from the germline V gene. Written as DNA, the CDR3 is TGTGCCAGCACAGTTCAGGGGATGAACACTGAAGCTTTCTTT. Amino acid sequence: CASTVQGMNTEAFF.

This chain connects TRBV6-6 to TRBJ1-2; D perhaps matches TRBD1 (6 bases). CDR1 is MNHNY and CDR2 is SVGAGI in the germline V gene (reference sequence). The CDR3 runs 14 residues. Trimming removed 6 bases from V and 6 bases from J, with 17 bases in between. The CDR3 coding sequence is TGTGCCAGCAGACTATCGACAGGCACGGATGGCTACACCTTC. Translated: CASRLSTGTDGYTF.

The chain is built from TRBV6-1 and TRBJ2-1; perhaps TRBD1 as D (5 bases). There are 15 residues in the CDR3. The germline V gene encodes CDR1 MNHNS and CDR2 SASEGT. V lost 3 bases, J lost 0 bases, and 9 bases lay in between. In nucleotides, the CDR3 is TGTGCCAGCAGTGAGGGCGACAGCTCCTACAATGAGCAGTTCTTC. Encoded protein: CASSEGDSSYNEQFF.

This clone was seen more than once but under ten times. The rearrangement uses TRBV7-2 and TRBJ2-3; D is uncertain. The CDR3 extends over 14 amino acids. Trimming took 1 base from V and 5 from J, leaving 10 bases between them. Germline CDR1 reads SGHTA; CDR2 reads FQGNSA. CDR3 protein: CASSLGLARDTQYF. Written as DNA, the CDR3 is TGTGCCAGCAGCTTAGGACTTGCCCGAGATACGCAGTATTTT.

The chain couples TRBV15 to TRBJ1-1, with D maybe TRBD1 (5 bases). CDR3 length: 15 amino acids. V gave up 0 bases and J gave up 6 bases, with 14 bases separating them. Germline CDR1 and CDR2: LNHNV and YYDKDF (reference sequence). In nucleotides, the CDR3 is TGTGCCACCAGCAGAGAGGAGGGGATGTGGGCTGAAGCTTTCTTT. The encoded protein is CATSREEGMWAEAFF.

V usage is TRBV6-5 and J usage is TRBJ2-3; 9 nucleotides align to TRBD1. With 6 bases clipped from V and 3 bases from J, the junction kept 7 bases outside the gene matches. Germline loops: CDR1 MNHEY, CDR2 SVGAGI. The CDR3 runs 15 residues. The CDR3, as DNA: TGTGCCAGCAGCCCCGGGACAGGGTGGACAGATACGCAGTATTTT. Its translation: CASSPGTGWTDTQYF.

Here the CDR3 DNA reads TGTGCCTGGAGAGACACCGGGGTCCCTTCTGAAAAACTGTTTTTT. Its protein product is CAWRDTGVPSEKLFF. This chain joins TRBV30 and TRBJ1-4; D remains ambiguous. Germline V lookup: CDR1 GTSNPN, CDR2 SVGIG (reference sequence). The CDR3 sequence is 15 residues long. V lost 3 bases and J lost 7, with 18 bases in between.

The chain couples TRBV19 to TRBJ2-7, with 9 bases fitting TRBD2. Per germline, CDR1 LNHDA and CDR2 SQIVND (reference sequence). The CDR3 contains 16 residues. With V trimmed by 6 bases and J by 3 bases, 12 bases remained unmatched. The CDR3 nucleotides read TGTGCCAGTAGCCCCCGTTCAGCGGGAGGACGCTACGAGCAGTACTTC. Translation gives CASSPRSAGGRYEQYF.

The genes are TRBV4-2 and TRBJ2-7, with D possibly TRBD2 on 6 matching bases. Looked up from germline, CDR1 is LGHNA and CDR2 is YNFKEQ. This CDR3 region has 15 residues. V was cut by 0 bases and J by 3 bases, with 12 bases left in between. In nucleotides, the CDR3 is TGTGCCAGCAGCCAAGATGTCGGGAGCGGCTACGAGCAGTACTTC. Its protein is CASSQDVGSGYEQYF.

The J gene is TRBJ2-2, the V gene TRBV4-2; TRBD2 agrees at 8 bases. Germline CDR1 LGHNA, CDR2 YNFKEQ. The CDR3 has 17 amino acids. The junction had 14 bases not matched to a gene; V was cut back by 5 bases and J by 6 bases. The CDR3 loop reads CASSLTPTGGVAGELFF. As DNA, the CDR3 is TGTGCCAGCAGCTTAACTCCCACGGGAGGGGTCGCCGGGGAGCTGTTTTTT.

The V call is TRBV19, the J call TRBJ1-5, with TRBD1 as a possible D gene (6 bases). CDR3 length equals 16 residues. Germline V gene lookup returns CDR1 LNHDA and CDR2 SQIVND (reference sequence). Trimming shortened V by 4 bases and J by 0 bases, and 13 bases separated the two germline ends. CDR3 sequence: CASSKATGNSNQPQHF. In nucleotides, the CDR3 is TGTGCCAGTAGTAAGGCCACAGGGAATAGCAATCAGCCCCAGCATTTT.

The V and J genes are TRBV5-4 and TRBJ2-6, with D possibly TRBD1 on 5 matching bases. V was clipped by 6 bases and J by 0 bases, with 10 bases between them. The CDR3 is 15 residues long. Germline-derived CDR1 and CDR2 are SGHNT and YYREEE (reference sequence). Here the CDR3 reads CASIYRPSGANVLTF. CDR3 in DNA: TGTGCCAGCATCTACAGGCCCTCTGGGGCCAACGTCCTGACTTTC.

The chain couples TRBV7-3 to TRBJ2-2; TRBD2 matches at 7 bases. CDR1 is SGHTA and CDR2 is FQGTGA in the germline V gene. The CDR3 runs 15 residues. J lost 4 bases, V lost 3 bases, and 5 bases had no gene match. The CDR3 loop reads CASSFDGGSTGELFF. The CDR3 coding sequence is TGTGCCAGCAGCTTTGACGGCGGGAGCACCGGGGAGCTGTTTTTT.

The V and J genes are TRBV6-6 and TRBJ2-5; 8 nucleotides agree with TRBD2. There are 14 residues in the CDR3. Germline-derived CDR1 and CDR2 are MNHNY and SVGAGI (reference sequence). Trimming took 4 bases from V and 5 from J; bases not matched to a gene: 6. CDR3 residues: CASSWGTRRETQYF. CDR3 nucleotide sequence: TGTGCCAGCAGTTGGGGGACTAGGCGGGAGACCCAGTACTTC.

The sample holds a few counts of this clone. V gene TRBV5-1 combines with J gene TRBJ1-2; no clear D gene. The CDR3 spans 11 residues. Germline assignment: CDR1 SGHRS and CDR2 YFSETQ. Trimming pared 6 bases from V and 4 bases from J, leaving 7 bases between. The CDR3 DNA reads TGCGCCAGCAATTCGGGCTATGGCTACACCTTC. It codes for CASNSGYGYTF.

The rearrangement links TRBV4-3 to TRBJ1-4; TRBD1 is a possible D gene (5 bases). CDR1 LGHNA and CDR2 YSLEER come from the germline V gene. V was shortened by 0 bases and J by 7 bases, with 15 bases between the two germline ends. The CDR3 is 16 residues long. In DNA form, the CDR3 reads TGCGCCAGCAGCCAAGAGGGTGGGGCCGCGTTTGAAAAACTGTTTTTT. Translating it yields CASSQEGGAAFEKLFF.